This TCR beta chain was found in a study of T cell changes during pregnancy in multiple sclerosis. The CDR3 has 14 residues. Germline V gene data show CDR1 as SGHRS and CDR2 as YFSETQ. Trimming at V came to 4 bases and at J to 5 bases, leaving 8 bases not matched to a gene. Produced via immunoSEQ multiplex PCR; TCRdb's table is partial and in-frame only. The sample includes 65,000 to 85,000 clones, approximately 90% of them seen just once. The J gene is TRBJ1-1, the V gene TRBV5-1; 7 nucleotides align to TRBD1. This sample comprised peripheral blood, obtained in the third trimester of pregnancy. The receptor's source is a female donor with multiple sclerosis, enrolled in a pregnancy study. The CDR3 sequence is CASSHQGVGTEAFF. Written as DNA, the CDR3 is TGCGCCAGCAGCCATCAGGGGGTAGGAACTGAAGCTTTCTTT.